The 5 T cell receptor beta chains given below trace back to one sample, sequenced in a study of OX40 agonist ivuxolimab in advanced cancers. Some clones are missing from TCRdb's copy, which holds only in-frame ones; the method was immunoSEQ multiplex PCR. The repertoire holds fewer than 60,000 clones, about 85% seen once, with around 15% in the top ten. This specimen consisted of CD4+ or CD8+ T cells sorted from blood, obtained in a trial of the OX40 agonist ivuxolimab. All receptors derive from an adult with an advanced solid tumor such as melanoma, head and neck, liver or kidney cancer.

This clone was counted once. J is TRBJ2-2 and V is TRBV27, with D unclear. Trimming pared 3 bases from V and 4 bases from J, leaving 6 bases between. The CDR3 is 13 amino acids. The germline CDR1 and CDR2 sequences are MNHEY and SMNVEV (reference sequence). Written as DNA, the CDR3 is TGTGCCAGCAGTTTCGGAGCCACCGGGGAGCTGTTTTTT. It specifies CASSFGATGELFF.

The sample holds one count of this clone. The chain joins TRBV29-1 to TRBJ2-7, with 9 bases aligning to TRBD1. The V and J ends lost 5 bases and 3 bases, in that order; junction bases with no gene match: 5. The CDR3 is 13 amino acids. Germline V gene lookup returns CDR1 SQVTM and CDR2 ANQGSEA. The CDR3 spells CSVLRDRDYEQYF. CDR3 DNA sequence: TGCAGCGTTCTCCGGGACAGGGACTACGAGCAGTACTTC.

This clone was counted once. V gene TRBV7-9 combines with J gene TRBJ1-1; the D is unclear. The V and J ends lost 1 base and 5 bases respectively, with 8 bases between them. Germline V CDR1 and CDR2: SEHNR, FQNEAQ (reference sequence). The CDR3 has 13 amino acids. CDR3 in DNA: TGTGCCAGCAGCTTAGGGAGTGAAACTGAAGCTTTCTTT. This gives the protein CASSLGSETEAFF.

This chain connects TRBV2 to TRBJ2-7; 16 bases are shared with TRBD2. The CDR3 has 14 amino acids. Germline trimming cut 6 bases from V and 4 bases from J; bases unmatched to any gene: 0. Per germline, CDR1 SNHLY and CDR2 FYNNEI. Here the CDR3 DNA reads TGTGCCAGCAGGGGACTAGCGGGGGGGTACGAGCAGTACTTC. Translation gives CASRGLAGGYEQYF.

The chain is built from TRBV9 and TRBJ1-4; D is possibly TRBD1 (6 bases). The V end lost 2 bases, the J end lost 4 bases, and 18 bases lay between the germline ends. The CDR3 consists of 17 residues. Germline V gives CDR1 SGDLS, CDR2 YYNGEE. The CDR3 loop reads CASSVSPEQGGNEKLFF. The CDR3 DNA sequence: TGTGCCAGCAGCGTTTCCCCGGAACAGGGAGGTAATGAAAAACTGTTTTTT.